This T cell receptor beta chain was retrieved from a study of beta chain features in type 1 diabetes. Sequenced material consisted of expressed TCRB transcripts (all of the isolated RNA was reverse transcribed). This table comes from immunoSEQ multiplex PCR, and its TCRdb copy is limited to in-frame clones, with some not included. The sample consists of under 20,000 clones, approximately 47% of them appearing once. The CDR3 totals 15 residues. Germline lookup yields CDR1 SGHRS and CDR2 YFSETQ. The junction had 6 bases not matched to a gene; V was cut back by 0 bases and J by 6 bases. This chain uses TRBV5-1 with TRBJ2-3, with 8 bases aligning to TRBD2. Sequenced: stem cell memory CD4+ T cells from blood. The source of this sequence is a woman aged 40 to 50 in good health. The CDR3 bases are TGCGCCAGCAGCTTGGCGCTAGCGGGTCCCGATACGCAGTATTTT. This translates into CASSLALAGPDTQYF.